These 15 T cell receptor beta chains were sequenced from one sample in a study of blood T cell repertoires in COVID-19. Assay: immunoSEQ multiplex PCR; the TCRdb copy retains only in-frame clones and omits some. The sample includes a few hundred thousand clones, 80% of them seen just once. Sequences were obtained from PBMCs or T cells enriched from blood (not recorded which). The receptors originated from a woman in her thirties or forties with acute COVID-19.

The chain carries TRBV7-6 and TRBJ2-1; a weak D match, TRBD2 (5 bases). The CDR3 contains 12 residues. The V and J ends lost 5 bases and 8 bases respectively, with 10 bases between them. The germline CDR1 and CDR2 sequences are SGHVS and FNYEAQ. The CDR3 nucleotides are TGTGCCAGCAGCGGAGGTTTGTATGAGCAGTTCTTC. Its protein product is CASSGGLYEQFF.

This clone was observed a handful of times. V and J are TRBV19 and TRBJ1-6, with D possibly being TRBD1 (5 bases). The CDR3 loop spans 16 amino acids. V shed 6 bases and J shed 7 bases, with 19 bases lying between them. CDR1 and CDR2 (germline): LNHDA, SQIVND (reference sequence). The CDR3 loop reads CASRTRGTMDNSPLHF. Written as DNA, the CDR3 is TGTGCCAGTAGAACCCGAGGGACTATGGACAATTCACCCCTCCACTTT.

The chain carries TRBV9 and TRBJ1-1; 9 bases match TRBD1. The junction had 12 bases not matched to a gene; V was cut back by 2 bases and J by 4 bases. The CDR3 extends over 17 amino acids. From germline, CDR1 is SGDLS and CDR2 YYNGEE. The CDR3 reads CASSVGPGTGQGTEAFF. CDR3 coding DNA: TGTGCCAGCAGCGTTGGCCCAGGGACAGGGCAAGGCACTGAAGCTTTCTTT.

The chain joins TRBV2 to TRBJ1-5; perhaps TRBD1 as D (5 bases). V shed 6 bases and J shed 5 bases, with 17 bases lying between them. Germline values: CDR1 SNHLY, CDR2 FYNNEI. This CDR3 contains 15 residues. The DNA for the CDR3 is TGTGCCAGCAGGAGGGACTCCCGGGGGGATCAGCCCCAGCATTTT. Its translation is CASRRDSRGDQPQHF.

The chain joins TRBV6-1 to TRBJ2-2; D might be TRBD2 (5 bases). The CDR3 loop spans 16 amino acids. Between the trimmed V and J ends, which lost 4 bases and 3 bases, there was a span of 15 bases. Germline values: CDR1 MNHNS, CDR2 SASEGT. CDR3: CASSGSSRPDTGELFF. The CDR3 coding sequence is TGTGCCAGCAGTGGATCTAGCAGACCCGACACCGGGGAGCTGTTTTTT.

The chain recombines TRBV2 with TRBJ1-1; the D gene is possibly TRBD1 (5 bases). Germline V gives CDR1 SNHLY, CDR2 FYNNEI. Trimming pared 5 bases from V and 11 bases from J, leaving 15 bases between. The CDR3 spans 12 residues. The CDR3 here is CASSSGYGRAFF. In DNA, the CDR3 is TGTGCCAGCAGTTCAGGGTACGGGAGGGCTTTCTTT.

V and J are TRBV7-2 and TRBJ2-7; D gene uncertain. The CDR3 is 13 amino acids. Trimming shortened V by 0 bases and J by 1 base, and 4 bases separated the two germline ends. Per germline, CDR1 SGHTA and CDR2 FQGNSA. CDR3 nucleotides: TGTGCCAGCAGCTTAGCGCAGTCCTACGAGCAGTACTTC. This sequence encodes CASSLAQSYEQYF.

This clone was detected only a few times. This same CDR3 is encoded by further DNA sequences in the sample. This chain uses TRBV2 with TRBJ1-5; D possibly corresponds to TRBD1 (6 bases). CDR1 and CDR2 (germline): SNHLY, FYNNEI. The CDR3 covers 13 residues. Trimming removed 8 bases at V and 0 bases at J, with 8 bases between. CDR3 residues: CASRQASNQPQHF. The CDR3 nucleotides are TGTGCCAGCCGACAGGCTAGCAATCAGCCCCAGCATTTT.

This chain connects TRBV12-2 to TRBJ2-5; the table's D call of TRBD1 was not tested on the DNA. TRBV12-2 is annotated as a pseudogene. The CDR3 is made up of 11 amino acids. CDR3 bases: TGTGCAAGTCGCTCACAAGAGACCCAGTACTTC. Protein sequence: CASRSQETQYF.

CDR3 sequence reads: CASSLAHRAYGYTF. As DNA, the CDR3 is TGTGCCAGCAGCTTAGCCCACAGGGCATATGGCTACACCTTC. This sequence joins TRBV7-6 and TRBJ1-2, with TRBD1 as a possible D gene (6 bases). CDR3 length: 14 amino acids. V was clipped by 0 bases and J by 5 bases, with 10 bases between them. Germline-derived CDR1 and CDR2 are SGHVS and FNYEAQ.

This clone was found a few times. V is TRBV2 and J is TRBJ1-2; the D gene is possibly TRBD1 (5 bases). Germline CDR1 and CDR2: SNHLY and FYNNEI. This CDR3 has 13 residues. V was pared by 8 bases and J by 4 bases, with 14 bases between. The CDR3 DNA sequence: TGTGCCAGCTACCCGGGACTCCTCTATGGCTACACCTTC. Translation: CASYPGLLYGYTF.

This clone was picked up many times. This chain connects TRBV29-1 to TRBJ1-5, with D hard to call. Trimming shortened V by 0 bases and J by 7 bases, and 10 bases separated the two germline ends. CDR3 length: 13 amino acids. CDR1 and CDR2 from the germline V gene are SQVTM and ANQGSEA. The CDR3 DNA follows: TGCAGCGTTGAAGAGTTCCGAGGGCAGCCCCAGCATTTT. Translation gives CSVEEFRGQPQHF.

The V gene is TRBV9, the J gene TRBJ1-6; a possible D gene is TRBD1 (5 bases). CDR1 is SGDLS, CDR2 YYNGEE, per germline. The CDR3 sequence is 16 residues long. Trimming stripped 4 bases from V and 8 bases from J, with 19 bases between. This CDR3 is CASSSRRTGLHSPLHF. Here the CDR3 DNA reads TGTGCCAGCAGCTCCCGTAGAACAGGTCTGCATTCACCCCTCCACTTT.

The rearrangement joins TRBV19 to TRBJ2-1; D may be TRBD2 (5 bases). Trimming pared 7 bases from V and 7 bases from J, leaving 14 bases between. The CDR3 extends over 13 amino acids. CDR1 LNHDA and CDR2 SQIVND come from the germline V gene (reference sequence). CDR3 residues: CASTSFRGNEQFF. In nucleotides, the CDR3 is TGTGCCAGTACCTCATTTCGCGGGAATGAGCAGTTCTTC.

This clone appeared once. The rearrangement uses TRBV28 and TRBJ1-2; D not resolved. The CDR3 length is 13 residues. Germline lookup yields CDR1 MDHEN and CDR2 SYDVKM. Trimming removed 7 bases at V and 5 bases at J, with 14 bases between. The CDR3 DNA reads as TGTGCCAGCACCGAAATGACCGGGTATGGCTACACCTTC. Protein sequence: CASTEMTGYGYTF.